Presented here are 5 T cell receptor beta chains from one specimen sequenced in a study of shared clonotypes between healthy human individuals. The assay was immunoSEQ multiplex PCR, and TCRdb's table has in-frame clones only and misses some. The sample shows roughly 1.5 million clones, approximately 98% of them seen only once. The sample taken for sequencing was naive CD4+ T cells sorted from blood. The subset here: CD45RA+ positively selected. Receptors were obtained from a man aged 30 to 45 in good health.

The chain employs TRBV5-4 and TRBJ2-3, with D hard to call. The V gene lost 2 bases and the J gene lost 3 bases, with 13 bases spanning the gap. Germline V lookup: CDR1 SGHNT, CDR2 YYREEE (reference sequence). CDR3 length equals 15 residues. The CDR3 region is CASSFGGIRTDTQYF. For the CDR3, the DNA is TGTGCCAGCAGCTTTGGCGGTATCCGAACAGATACGCAGTATTTT.

V gene TRBV20-1 combines with J gene TRBJ2-1; the D is unclear. Trimming pared 4 bases from V and 10 bases from J, leaving 11 bases between. This CDR3 region has 11 residues. Germline CDR1 DFQATT, CDR2 SNEGSKA (reference sequence). The CDR3 sequence is CSATISPEQFF. The CDR3 region has the DNA TGCAGTGCTACGATAAGCCCAGAGCAGTTCTTC.

CDR3 nucleotides: TGTGCCAGCAGCTTGCTCGATAGTCGTACAGATACGCAGTATTTT. Protein: CASSLLDSRTDTQYF. This chain connects TRBV5-5 to TRBJ2-3; no clear D gene. This CDR3 comprises 15 residues. V was trimmed by 1 base and J by 3 bases, leaving 12 bases between them. CDR1 SGHKS and CDR2 YYEKEE come from the germline V gene (reference sequence).

The rearrangement links TRBV5-5 to TRBJ2-7; D gene ambiguous. In germline, CDR1 is SGHKS, CDR2 YYEKEE (reference sequence). CDR3 length: 12 residues. Trimming cost V 4 bases and J 0 bases, with 5 bases left between them. CDR3 nucleotides: TGTGCCAGCAGCGATAACTCCTACGAGCAGTACTTC. It encodes CASSDNSYEQYF.

This sequence joins TRBV19 and TRBJ2-7, with 8 bases aligning to TRBD2. Losses at the gene ends were 1 base for V and 0 bases for J; bases not matched to a gene: 11. Germline loops: CDR1 LNHDA, CDR2 SQIVND (reference sequence). The CDR3 covers 18 residues. This CDR3 reads CASSIGLASTRPSYEQYF. The CDR3 DNA reads TGTGCCAGTAGTATAGGACTAGCGAGTACCAGGCCCTCCTACGAGCAGTACTTC.